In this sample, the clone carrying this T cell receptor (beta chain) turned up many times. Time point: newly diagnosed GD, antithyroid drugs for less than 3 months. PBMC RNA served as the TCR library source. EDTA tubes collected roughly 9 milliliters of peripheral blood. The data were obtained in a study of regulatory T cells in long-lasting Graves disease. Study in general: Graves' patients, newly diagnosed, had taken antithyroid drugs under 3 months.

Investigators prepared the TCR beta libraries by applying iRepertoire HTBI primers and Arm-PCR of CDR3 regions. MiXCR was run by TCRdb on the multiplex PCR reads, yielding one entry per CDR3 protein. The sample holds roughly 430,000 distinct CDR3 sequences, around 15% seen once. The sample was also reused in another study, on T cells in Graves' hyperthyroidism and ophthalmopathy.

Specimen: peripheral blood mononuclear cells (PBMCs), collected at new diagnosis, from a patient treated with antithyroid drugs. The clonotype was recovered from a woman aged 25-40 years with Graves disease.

In DNA, the CDR3 is TGTGCCAGCTCATTCGTGTATGGGGCGCGGCTTAAATATTTGGCTTTCTTT. Translated: CASSFVYGARLKYLAFF. V and J are TRBV18 and TRBJ1-1; TRBD1 might be the D (5 bases). The CDR3 sequence is 17 residues long. Germline lookup yields CDR1 KGHSH and CDR2 LQKENI. Trimming took 5 bases from V and 11 from J, leaving 30 bases between them. The complete variable domain, with remaining parts taken from reference TRBV18 and TRBJ1-1, reads NAGVMQNPRHLVRRRGQEARLRCSPMKGHSHVYWYRQLPEEGLKFMVYLQKENIIDESGMPKERFSAEFPKEGPSILRIQQVVRGDSAAYFCASSFVYGARLKYLAFFGQGTRLTVV.